This T cell receptor (beta chain) originates from a study of cytomegalovirus exposure and HLA in healthy donors. Across the study: Genetic ancestry analysis placed about 80% of the roughly 400 donors that were genotyped in the Caucasian-associated cluster.

Study-wide points: Reports state that TCR beta sequences accurately predicted most subjects' HLA-A and HLA-B alleles. Under in vitro conditions, three CMV-associated chains were confirmed as specific for CMV antigens.

13 Jbeta primers and 60 Vbeta primers were used for the PCR. Only in-frame clones appear in the TCRdb table, and some are missing; sequencing was by immunoSEQ multiplex PCR. The table includes some 87,000 clones, around 79% detected once. The CDR3 extends over 15 amino acids. Germline trimming cut 1 base from V and 2 bases from J; bases unmatched to any gene: 5. The germline CDR1 and CDR2 sequences are MNHEY and SMNVEV (reference sequence). Concerning this clone itself: The antigen is undetermined.

It was healthy bone marrow donors who served as donors. The J gene is TRBJ2-7, the V gene TRBV27; 7 bases fit TRBD1. The sequenced material came from PBMCs. The TCR was taken from a woman in her 40s in good health and CMV-seropositive. The CDR3 coding sequence is TGTGCCAGCAGTTTATTGGGACAGACAACCTACGAGCAGTACTTC. Translation gives CASSLLGQTTYEQYF.